This TCR beta chain originates from a study of Ad26.COV2.S vaccination and SARS-CoV-2 variants. There are 14 residues in the CDR3. Germline CDR1 is MNHNS and CDR2 is SASEGT. V dropped 1 base and J dropped 5 bases, with 11 bases sitting between them. Treatment denoted: some 20 received Ad26.COV2.S at low or high dose, single or two shots; about 5 received placebo; per-sample allocation not given. Sampling occurred on day 63 after the first vaccine or placebo injection. Sequencing used immunoSEQ multiplex PCR; TCRdb keeps in-frame clones, though not all of them. The sample lists 400,000 to 500,000 clones; roughly 87% were seen once.

Sequencing used peripheral blood, obtained in a trial of Ad26.COV2.S vaccine versus placebo. The TCR was taken from a person between 18 and 60 years old who received the Ad26.COV2.S COVID-19 vaccine or a placebo. This chain uses TRBV6-1 with TRBJ1-1; TRBD1 might be the D (5 bases). The CDR3 loop is CASSEGPWGTEAFF. The CDR3 DNA sequence: TGTGCCAGCAGTGAAGGGCCGTGGGGGACTGAAGCTTTCTTT.